This is a list of T cell receptor beta chains from one sample in a study of blood T cells in healthy people across ages. TCRdb independently ran MiXCR on the 5' RACE reads; one entry per CDR3 protein. This sample has some 1 million distinct CDR3 sequences, with 40% to 50% found just once. Specimen: blood. All receptors derive from a woman in her fifties or sixties in good health. Both conserved end residues are part of each CDR3. A D gene is named only where the DNA matches it firmly. Rows give clone size only sometimes, using once, few, many, or a class for an expanded clone.

v_gene	d_gene	abundance	j_gene	CDR3nt	CDR3aa
TRBV2	-	-	TRBJ2-2	TGTGCCACCCGACAGAGCACCGGGGAGCTGTTTTTT	CATRQSTGELFF
TRBV30	-	-	TRBJ1-6	TGTGCCTGGAGTGTACCGCGGCCCTATAATTCACCCCTCCACTTT	CAWSVPRPYNSPLHF
TRBV7-9	-	-	TRBJ2-7	TGTGCCAGCAGCCCGGCGGGGAACTACGAGCAGTACTTC	CASSPAGNYEQYF
TRBV28	-	-	TRBJ1-1	TGTGCCAGCAGAATAGGGCGCGTTCAGAACACTGAAGCTTTCTTT	CASRIGRVQNTEAFF
TRBV5-1	TRBD1	once	TRBJ1-2	TGCGCCAGCAGTCCGGACCGAGGGACAGCTTATGGCTACACCTTC	CASSPDRGTAYGYTF
TRBV12-3/TRBV12-4	-	-	TRBJ2-1	TGTGCCAGCAGTTTTTCCCCCGGGACACCCTACAATGAGCAGTTCTTC	CASSFSPGTPYNEQFF
TRBV5-1	TRBD2	-	TRBJ2-7	TGCGCCAGCACCCTTCGGGGGGGCGGTTACGAGCAGTACTTC	CASTLRGGGYEQYF
TRBV6-2/TRBV6-3	TRBD2	-	TRBJ2-1	TGTGCCAGCAGTGACACTAGCGGCAATGAGCAGTTCTTC	CASSDTSGNEQFF
TRBV10-3	TRBD2	few	TRBJ2-3	TGTGCCATCAACCGGGAGGGCACAGATACGCAGTATTTT	CAINREGTDTQYF
TRBV7-2	-	-	TRBJ2-5	TGTGCCAGCAGCTTAGCCTCTGCCTCCTTGACCCAGTACTTC	CASSLASASLTQYF
TRBV7-9	-	-	TRBJ1-6	TGTGCCAGCAGCGCAGACATACCACCCCTCCACTTT	CASSADIPPLHF
TRBV7-9	TRBD1	-	TRBJ1-1	TGTGCCTCCAGATCCGGAGGGGGCGGCACTGAAGCTTTCTTT	CASRSGGGGTEAFF
TRBV2	-	few	TRBJ2-5	TGTGCCAGCAGTGCGGCGGGTGGGGAGACCCAGTACTTC	CASSAAGGETQYF
TRBV5-1	-	many	TRBJ2-7	TGCGCCAGCAGCCTGGGACCGCCGCCGCTGTACGAGCAGTACTTC	CASSLGPPPLYEQYF
TRBV6-5	TRBD1	-	TRBJ2-7	TGTGCCAGCAGCCCCTGGACAGGGAGCCCCTACGAGCAGTACTTC	CASSPWTGSPYEQYF
TRBV3-1	TRBD2	-	TRBJ2-3	TGTGCCAGCAGCCAAGGTCCGGGAGGGCAAGATACGCAGTATTTT	CASSQGPGGQDTQYF
TRBV18	TRBD1	-	TRBJ1-5	TGTGCCGGCTCACCATCGGGCAGGGGGTTAAATCAGCCCCAGCATTTT	CAGSPSGRGLNQPQHF
TRBV29-1	TRBD1	-	TRBJ1-2	TGCAGCGGCGGGACAGGAGATTACGAGTATGGCTACACCTTC	CSGGTGDYEYGYTF
TRBV6-5	TRBD2	few	TRBJ2-7	TGTGCCAGCCGGGGACTAGCGGGATCCCACGAGCAGTACTTC	CASRGLAGSHEQYF
TRBV15	-	-	TRBJ2-5	TGTGCCACCAGCAGACCGACCGAATACCAAGAGACCCAGTACTTC	CATSRPTEYQETQYF
TRBV20-1	-	few	TRBJ2-7	TGCAGTTCAGAGGTGGGGAACTACGAGCAGTACTTC	CSSEVGNYEQYF
TRBV25-1	-	-	TRBJ2-7	TGTGCCAGCAGTGATGGACGGGGGTCCTACGAGCAGTACTTC	CASSDGRGSYEQYF
TRBV27	TRBD2	-	TRBJ2-1	TGTGCCAGCAGTGGAGGCCTCGGGGACTCCAGCGGGATCCCGAGCTCCTACAATGAGCAGTTCTTC	CASSGGLGDSSGIPSSYNEQFF
TRBV28	-	few	TRBJ1-2	TGTGCCAGCAGTTTATGGACGGGTTTTGGCTACACCTTC	CASSLWTGFGYTF
TRBV12-3/TRBV12-4	TRBD1	-	TRBJ2-1	TGTGCCAGCAGACCAACAGGGGGTTTTTTCAATGAGCAGTTCTTC	CASRPTGGFFNEQFF
TRBV7-2	-	-	TRBJ2-7	TGTGCCAGCAGCCACGCTACCGGGGGTAAAGGGGCCCAGTACTTC	CASSHATGGKGAQYF
TRBV5-1	TRBD1	-	TRBJ1-1	TGCGCCAGCAGCCGGACAGGGGCCATGAACACTGAAGCTTTCTTT	CASSRTGAMNTEAFF
TRBV29-1	TRBD1	-	TRBJ1-2	TGCAGCGTTTCCCCGACAGGGGTGGATGGCTACACCTTC	CSVSPTGVDGYTF
TRBV9	TRBD1	-	TRBJ1-2	TGTGCCAGCAGCGCATCGGACAGGACGATCTATGGCTACACCTTC	CASSASDRTIYGYTF
TRBV2	-	-	TRBJ2-6	TGTGCCAGCAGTAAAAGATACAGGGGAGGCTCTGGGGCCAACGTCCTGACTTTC	CASSKRYRGGSGANVLTF
TRBV20-1	-	few	TRBJ2-5	TGCAGTGCTGTCGAGCCCCAAGAGACCCAGTACTTC	CSAVEPQETQYF
TRBV20-1	TRBD2	-	TRBJ2-1	TGCAGTGCTAGCGGGGAGGGCCGTTTTGGTGAGCAGTTCTTC	CSASGEGRFGEQFF
TRBV25-1	-	-	TRBJ1-2	TGTGCCAGCAGTCCCCAAGCTGTTGGCAGGGCCTATGGCTACACCTTC	CASSPQAVGRAYGYTF
TRBV6-6	-	few	TRBJ2-7	TGTGCCAGCAGTAAACTCGGGGCAACGAACCCCTACGAGCAGTACTTC	CASSKLGATNPYEQYF
TRBV28	-	few	TRBJ2-4	TGTGCCAGCACCGCCTTGGACACCGGAGCCAAAAACATTCAGTACTTC	CASTALDTGAKNIQYF
TRBV20-1	TRBD1	many	TRBJ2-7	TGCAGTCTAGTACCGGGACAGGGGACGATTGAGCAGTACTTC	CSLVPGQGTIEQYF
TRBV7-9	TRBD1	many	TRBJ2-7	TGTGCCAGCAGCTTAGAGGGGGCCGCCTACGAGCAGTACTTC	CASSLEGAAYEQYF
TRBV6-5	-	-	TRBJ1-2	TGTGCCAGCAGTTACAGTGCAGAAGACGTCTATGGCTACACCTTC	CASSYSAEDVYGYTF
TRBV25-1	TRBD1	-	TRBJ2-1	TGTGCCAGCAGTGGCTGGGACAGGGGGGGGGATTACAATGAGCAGTTCTTC	CASSGWDRGGDYNEQFF
TRBV7-2	TRBD2	-	TRBJ2-1	TGTGCCAGCAGCCGAAGCGGGACTAGCGGGATGGATGAGCAGTTCTTC	CASSRSGTSGMDEQFF
TRBV27	-	-	TRBJ1-1	TGTGCCAGCAGACCCCCGGGGGGCGCGAGGACTGAAGCTTTCTTT	CASRPPGGARTEAFF
TRBV7-9	-	-	TRBJ1-2	TGTGCCAGCAGCTTCTCCAGGGTAGACTATGGCTACACCTTC	CASSFSRVDYGYTF
TRBV11-2	-	-	TRBJ2-3	TGTGCCAGCCTAAGGACGGGCGGTAGCACAGATACGCAGTATTTT	CASLRTGGSTDTQYF
TRBV15	-	many	TRBJ2-3	TGTGCCACCAGCCAACTAGGAGATACGCAGTATTTT	CATSQLGDTQYF
TRBV20-1	-	few	TRBJ2-3	TGCAGTGCGAGGGGGAGCCGGCAGGAGCGTACGCAGTATTTT	CSARGSRQERTQYF